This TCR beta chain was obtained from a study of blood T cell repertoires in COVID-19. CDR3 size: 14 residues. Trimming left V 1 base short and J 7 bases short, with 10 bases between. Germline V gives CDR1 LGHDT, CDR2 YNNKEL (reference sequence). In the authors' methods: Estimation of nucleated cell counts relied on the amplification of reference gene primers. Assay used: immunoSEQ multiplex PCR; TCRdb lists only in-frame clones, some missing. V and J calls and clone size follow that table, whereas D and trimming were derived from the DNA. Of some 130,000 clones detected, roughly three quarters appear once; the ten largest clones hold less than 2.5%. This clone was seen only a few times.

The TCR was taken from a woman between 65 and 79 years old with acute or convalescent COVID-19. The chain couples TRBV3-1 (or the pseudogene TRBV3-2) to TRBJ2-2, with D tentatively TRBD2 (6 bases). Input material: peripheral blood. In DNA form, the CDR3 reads TGTGCCAGCAGCCAAGGACCGACTAGCGGGGAGCTGTTTTTT. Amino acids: CASSQGPTSGELFF.